This T cell receptor (beta chain) comes out of a study of blood T cells in healthy people across ages. Isolation of PBMCs gave at least 7 million cells per sample. This CDR3 has 18 amino acids. Primers used in a second PCR of roughly 6 to 12 cycles were a sample-barcoded 5' primer and a J-beta primer mix. TCRdb itself ran the 5' RACE reads through MiXCR, one entry per CDR3 protein. The sample lists some 920,000 distinct CDR3 sequences; about 51% were seen once. The specimen sequenced was blood. This rearrangement joins TRBV21-1 to TRBJ2-4; TRBD1 reflects the table's D call only, with no check against the DNA. TRBV21-1 is flagged as a pseudogene. This TCR derives from a woman in her sixties or seventies in good health. CDR3 nucleotide sequence: TGTGCCAGCAGCACTCCGGGACAGCAACTGCAACTAAGGGACATTCAGTACTTC. Protein sequence: CASSTPGQQLQLRDIQYF.